A selection of T cell receptor beta chains follows, all from one sample in a study of CD8 T cells in ankylosing spondylitis. In TCRdb, the 5' RACE reads were re-called with MiXCR into one record per CDR3 protein. The table records around 480,000 distinct CDR3 sequences, more than 15% of them present only once. Sample: blood, either unsorted or a sorted T cell fraction (not recorded which). These receptors were taken from a male donor with ankylosing spondylitis. The CDR3 runs from the conserved cysteine through the conserved F or W. Each record gives: J gene, V gene, clone size, D gene, CDR3 DNA, CDR3 protein. The D gene is left open where the match is weak. Clone size is stated in some rows and not others, as once, few, many or a class when expanded.

TRBJ1-3 TRBV10-2 NA NA TGCGCCAGCAGTGGGGGAAACACCATATATTTT CASSGGNTIYF
TRBJ2-1 TRBV9 few NA TGTGCCAGCAGCGTAGAACTGGGGGGGCCATCCTCCCATGAGCAGTTCTTC CASSVELGGPSSHEQFF
TRBJ2-2 TRBV24-1 NA TRBD2 TGTGCCACCGGGAGGACTAGAAACACCGGGGAGCTGTTTTTT CATGRTRNTGELFF
TRBJ1-1 TRBV7-2 few NA TGTGCCAGCAGCTTATCGGGTGGGGGCACTGAAGCTTTCTTT CASSLSGGGTEAFF
TRBJ1-5 TRBV20-1 few NA TGCAGTGCTCAGAGGAATAGCAATCAGCCCCAGCATTTT CSAQRNSNQPQHF
TRBJ2-5 TRBV4-3 NA NA TGCGCCAGCAGCCAAGGCGTCTCCCAAGAGACCCAGTACTTC CASSQGVSQETQYF
TRBJ1-1 TRBV28 once NA TGTGCCAGCAGCCCCAGACATCTCTTGAACACTGAAGCTTTCTTT CASSPRHLLNTEAFF
TRBJ1-1 TRBV20-1 few NA TGCAGTGCTAAGAAGGGGTTAGGCACTGAAGCTTTCTTT CSAKKGLGTEAFF
TRBJ2-1 TRBV5-1 many NA TGCGCCAGCAGCTGGGCGGGTCTGTCCTACAATGAGCAGTTCTTC CASSWAGLSYNEQFF
TRBJ1-4 TRBV27 NA NA TGTGCCAGCAGCCAACCGGGCCTCAGAGGTGAAAAACTGTTTTTT CASSQPGLRGEKLFF
TRBJ2-4 TRBV3-1 few TRBD2 TGTGCCAGCAGCCCCGGTAGCGGGGGTATTTCCAAAAACATTCAGTACTTC CASSPGSGGISKNIQYF
TRBJ2-7 TRBV7-2 NA TRBD2 TGTGCCAGCAGCTTAGCCAGCCTAGCGGGAGTAACCTACGAGCAGTACTTC CASSLASLAGVTYEQYF
TRBJ2-3 TRBV6-2/TRBV6-3 NA TRBD1 TGTGCCAGCAGTCCTCGGGACAGGGGGCTGGAAGATACGCAGTATTTT CASSPRDRGLEDTQYF
TRBJ2-2 TRBV15 few TRBD2 TGTGCCACCAGCGGGGGACTAGCGGGAGTGGCGTCCGCGACCGGGGAGCTGTTTTTT CATSGGLAGVASATGELFF
TRBJ2-5 TRBV12-3/TRBV12-4 NA NA TGTGCCAGCAGTTTATCCGGGACTGTGTACCAAGAGACCCAGTACTTC CASSLSGTVYQETQYF
TRBJ1-6 TRBV5-1 NA TRBD1 TGCGCCAGCAGCTGGGAGACAGGGGGAGGTAATTCACCCCTCCACTTT CASSWETGGGNSPLHF
TRBJ2-7 TRBV5-1 many NA TGCGCCAGCAGTCTTGGCGCCGTGGGCTACGAGCAGTACTTC CASSLGAVGYEQYF
TRBJ1-4 TRBV4-3 NA NA TGCGCCAGCAGCCAAGACAGGGGTTGGGGGGCAACTAATGAAATACTGTTTTTT CASSQDRGWGATNEILFF
TRBJ2-7 TRBV6-1 NA TRBD1 TGTGCCAGCAGCCGGGGACAGGGGAGTGGCGAGCAGTACTTC CASSRGQGSGEQYF
TRBJ1-4 TRBV18 NA NA TGTGCCAGCTCACCGGACCCGGCGCGGGCTAATGAAAAACTGTTTTTT CASSPDPARANEKLFF